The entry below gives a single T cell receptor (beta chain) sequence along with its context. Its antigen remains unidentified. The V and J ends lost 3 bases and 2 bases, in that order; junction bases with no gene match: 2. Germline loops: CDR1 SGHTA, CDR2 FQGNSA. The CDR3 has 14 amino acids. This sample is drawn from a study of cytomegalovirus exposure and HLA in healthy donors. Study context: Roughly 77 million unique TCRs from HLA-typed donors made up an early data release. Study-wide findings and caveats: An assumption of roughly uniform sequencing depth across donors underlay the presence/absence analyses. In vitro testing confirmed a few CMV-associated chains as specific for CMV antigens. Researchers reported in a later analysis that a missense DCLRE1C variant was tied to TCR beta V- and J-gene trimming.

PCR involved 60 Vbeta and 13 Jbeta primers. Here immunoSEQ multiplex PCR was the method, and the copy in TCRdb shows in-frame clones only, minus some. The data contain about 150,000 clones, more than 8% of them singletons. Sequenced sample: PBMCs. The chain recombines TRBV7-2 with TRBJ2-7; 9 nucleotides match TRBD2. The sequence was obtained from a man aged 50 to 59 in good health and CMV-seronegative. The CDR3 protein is CASSFGGGAYEQYF. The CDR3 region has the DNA TGTGCCAGCAGCTTCGGCGGGGGGGCCTACGAGCAGTACTTC.